The 29 T cell receptor beta chains given below trace back to one sample, sequenced in a study of T cells in tuberculosis. Generated by immunoSEQ multiplex PCR, the TCRdb table keeps only in-frame clones and is missing some. The table lists about 45,000 clones, approximately 94% of them singletons. The sequenced sample was PBMCs. All receptors come from a donor aged 10-29 years with latent tuberculosis or without tuberculosis infection. Some clones in this sample may be carry-over from other donors' samples.

This rearrangement joins TRBV27 to TRBJ2-3; D ambiguous. V lost 6 bases and J 3 bases, leaving 7 bases between the germline ends. This CDR3 is 12 amino acids long. The V gene's germline CDR1 is MNHEY and CDR2 SMNVEV (reference sequence). CDR3 in DNA: TGTGCCAGCAGCCCTAGAACAGATACGCAGTATTTT. Translated, it gives CASSPRTDTQYF.

V is TRBV13 and J is TRBJ2-7, with 12 bases fitting TRBD2. This CDR3 comprises 16 residues. CDR1 and CDR2 (germline): PRHDT, FYEKMQ (reference sequence). V shed 0 bases, J shed 2 bases, and the junction held 2 bases outside the gene matches. The CDR3 reads CASSLGTSGGTYEQYF. The CDR3 DNA sequence: TGTGCCAGCAGCTTAGGGACTAGCGGGGGCACCTACGAGCAGTACTTC.

This chain uses TRBV6-5 with TRBJ1-2; no clear D gene. CDR1 and CDR2 (germline): MNHEY, SVGAGI. Trimming shortened V by 8 bases and J by 8 bases, and 12 bases separated the two germline ends. The CDR3 has 11 residues. The CDR3 here is CASSGGKGYTF. CDR3 coding DNA: TGTGCCAGCTCAGGAGGGAAAGGCTACACCTTC.

The V call is TRBV28, the J call TRBJ1-4, with TRBD1 identical over 8 bases. The V gene's germline CDR1 is MDHEN and CDR2 SYDVKM. The CDR3 is 14 residues long. Trimming took 4 bases from V and 5 from J; bases not matched to a gene: 3. This CDR3 is CASSSRTGNEKLFF. In DNA form, the CDR3 reads TGTGCCAGCAGTTCCCGGACAGGGAATGAAAAACTGTTTTTT. Combining the CDR3 with reference TRBV28 and TRBJ1-4 gives the whole variable domain DVKVTQSSRYLVKRTGEKVFLECVQDMDHENMFWYRQDPGLGLRLIYFSYDVKMKEKGDIPEGYSVSREKKERFSLILESASTNQTSMYLCASSSRTGNEKLFFGSGTQLSVL.

This clone was observed once. The rearrangement joins TRBV29-1 to TRBJ2-6; possibly TRBD1 for D (5 bases). V was clipped by 6 bases and J by 0 bases, with 12 bases between them. Looked up from germline, CDR1 is SQVTM and CDR2 is ANQGSEA. The CDR3 runs 15 residues. CDR3 in DNA: TGCAGCGTCAGGGTGGGCTCCTCTGGGGCCAACGTCCTGACTTTC. Protein: CSVRVGSSGANVLTF.

The V and J genes are TRBV5-1 and TRBJ2-1; 9 nucleotides match TRBD2. This CDR3 has 14 residues. CDR1 and CDR2 (germline): SGHRS, YFSETQ. The ends lost 0 bases at V and 8 bases at J; junction bases unmatched: 3. This chain's CDR3 is CASSLVLAGYEQFF. CDR3 sequence (DNA): TGCGCCAGCAGCTTGGTGCTAGCGGGATATGAGCAGTTCTTC.

V is TRBV4-1 and J is TRBJ2-2; no firm D call. CDR3 length: 15 residues. V dropped 0 bases and J dropped 4 bases, with 9 bases sitting between them. In germline, CDR1 is MGHRA, CDR2 YSYEKL. CDR3 in amino acids: CASSQEPLSTGELFF. The CDR3, as DNA: TGCGCCAGCAGCCAAGAACCCCTCAGCACCGGGGAGCTGTTTTTT.

V and J are TRBV30 and TRBJ1-1, with 9 bases identical to TRBD1. The length of the CDR3 is 17 residues. Germline loops: CDR1 GTSNPN, CDR2 SVGIG (reference sequence). V trimming: 1 base; J trimming: 3 bases; junction bases outside the gene matches: 12. The CDR3 nucleotides are TGTGCCTGGAGTGCGGCCTTACAGGGGGCGCCGGACACTGAAGCTTTCTTT. This sequence encodes CAWSAALQGAPDTEAFF.

This sequence joins TRBV11-3 and TRBJ2-7; D is undetermined. V was cut by 4 bases and J by 2 bases, with 12 bases left in between. Germline lookup yields CDR1 SGHNT and CDR2 YENEEA. The CDR3 length is 14 residues. In DNA, the CDR3 is TGTGCCAGCAGCTCGTTAATGATAGCCTACGAGCAGTACTTC. It translates to CASSSLMIAYEQYF.

This chain uses TRBV19 with TRBJ2-1; 7 bases match TRBD2. V lost 0 bases to trimming and J lost 6 bases; unmatched junction nucleotides: 5. From germline, CDR1 is LNHDA and CDR2 SQIVND (reference sequence). This CDR3 spans 15 amino acids. CDR3 in DNA: TGTGCCAGTAGTATAGACGGCGGGAGATTCAATGAGCAGTTCTTC. It codes for CASSIDGGRFNEQFF.

The V and J genes are TRBV6-6 and TRBJ2-1; D is unclear. V gave up 5 bases and J gave up 9 bases, with 11 bases separating them. The CDR3 extends over 12 amino acids. Per germline, CDR1 MNHNY and CDR2 SVGAGI (reference sequence). CDR3 loop: CASSPRPSEQFF. CDR3 nucleotide sequence: TGTGCCAGCAGTCCCCGTCCGAGTGAGCAGTTCTTC.

V gene TRBV15 combines with J gene TRBJ1-2, with 10 positions matching TRBD1. Losses at the gene ends were 1 base for V and 4 bases for J; bases not matched to a gene: 6. Per the germline V gene, CDR1 is LNHNV and CDR2 is YYDKDF (reference sequence). The CDR3 consists of 16 residues. The CDR3 spells CATSRVGDRGVYGYTF. In DNA, the CDR3 is TGTGCCACCAGCAGAGTAGGGGACAGGGGAGTCTATGGCTACACCTTC.

This sequence joins TRBV5-4 and TRBJ2-7; tentatively, D is TRBD1 (6 bases). V dropped 4 bases and J dropped 3 bases, with 17 bases sitting between them. The CDR3 extends over 15 amino acids. CDR1 and CDR2 from the germline V gene are SGHNT and YYREEE (reference sequence). CDR3 bases: TGTGCCAGCAGCGGTTCAGGGGATTCGGGCTACGAGCAGTACTTC. Its protein is CASSGSGDSGYEQYF.

A remark on this clone: A much bigger clone sits one base away, suggesting this may be a read error. The identical CDR3 is also encoded by other nucleotide sequences in the sample. The CDR3 here is CASSPPTGSYEQYF. The CDR3 nucleotides are TGTGCCAGCAGCCCTCCAACAGGCTCCTACGAGCAGTACTTC. J is TRBJ2-7 and V is TRBV7-9; tentative D call: TRBD1 (5 bases). This CDR3 contains 14 residues. Germline V gene lookup returns CDR1 SEHNR and CDR2 FQNEAQ (reference sequence). Between the trimmed V and J ends, which lost 5 bases and 0 bases, there was a span of 11 bases.

The chain uses TRBV10-1 and TRBJ2-1; unclear D gene. Germline V lookup: CDR1 WNHNN, CDR2 SYGVQD (reference sequence). V gave up 0 bases and J gave up 5 bases, with 17 bases separating them. The CDR3 covers 17 residues. The CDR3 loop is CASSESGEKYVDNEQFF. The CDR3, as DNA: TGCGCCAGCAGTGAGTCCGGAGAAAAGTATGTGGACAATGAGCAGTTCTTC.

This chain joins TRBV12-2 and TRBJ1-1; the D segment call TRBD1 is taken from the table without a DNA check. TRBV12-2 is marked as a pseudogene. The CDR3 has 14 amino acids. The DNA of the CDR3 is TGTGCAAGTCGCCCTAGGACAGGGAACACTGAAGCTTTCTTT. Translating it yields CASRPRTGNTEAFF.

This chain links TRBV4-2 with TRBJ1-4; D call uncertain. The length of the CDR3 is 14 residues. Looked up from germline, CDR1 is LGHNA and CDR2 is YNFKEQ. V was cut by 0 bases and J by 7 bases, with 9 bases left in between. The CDR3 region has the DNA TGTGCCAGCAGCCAAGAACTAACATTTGAAAAACTGTTTTTT. Amino acids: CASSQELTFEKLFF.

The chain joins TRBV29-1 to TRBJ1-1; D gene ambiguous. The CDR3 length is 13 residues. The V end lost 5 bases, the J end lost 0 bases, and 10 bases lay between the germline ends. CDR1 and CDR2 from the germline V gene are SQVTM and ANQGSEA. The CDR3 here is CSVSRVMNTEAFF. CDR3 nucleotide sequence: TGCAGCGTTTCTCGGGTCATGAACACTGAAGCTTTCTTT.

This clone was counted once. The CDR3 protein is CASSIPSGSGLGNEQFF. CDR3 nucleotides: TGTGCCAGTAGTATACCCAGCGGGAGCGGTCTAGGCAATGAGCAGTTCTTC. V and J are TRBV19 and TRBJ2-1; 8 nucleotides line up with TRBD2. CDR1 is LNHDA, CDR2 SQIVND, per germline (reference sequence). The CDR3 is 17 amino acids. With V trimmed by 2 bases and J by 6 bases, 12 bases remained unmatched.

This chain uses TRBV5-4 with TRBJ2-1; 9 nucleotides match TRBD2. The length of the CDR3 is 15 residues. V dropped 2 bases and J dropped 8; count of bases not matched to a gene: 8. Germline CDR1 and CDR2: SGHNT and YYREEE (reference sequence). The CDR3 DNA follows: TGTGCCAGCAGCTTAGGTAGCGGGAGATCGGATGAGCAGTTCTTC. This codes for CASSLGSGRSDEQFF.

The chain links TRBV5-8 to TRBJ1-3; tentative D call: TRBD1 (5 bases). Germline lookup yields CDR1 SGHTS and CDR2 YDEGEE. The CDR3 consists of 14 residues. The V gene lost 0 bases and the J gene lost 6 bases, with 10 bases spanning the gap. The CDR3 sequence is CASSLDRLLNTIYF. The CDR3 DNA follows: TGTGCCAGCAGCTTGGACAGGCTTTTAAACACCATATATTTT.

This chain joins TRBV4-2 and TRBJ2-3, with TRBD2 identical over 9 bases. The CDR3 consists of 18 residues. V was pared by 3 bases and J by 1 base, with 11 bases of the junction left unmatched. Per germline, CDR1 LGHNA and CDR2 YNFKEQ. The CDR3 loop reads CASSQKIRREGGTDTQYF. In DNA, the CDR3 is TGTGCCAGCAGCCAGAAGATCAGGCGGGAGGGTGGCACAGATACGCAGTATTTT.

This clone was observed a handful of times. The rearrangement uses TRBV9 and TRBJ2-7; D uncertain. From germline, CDR1 is SGDLS and CDR2 YYNGEE. Trimming took 2 bases from V and 1 from J, leaving 7 bases between them. The CDR3 has 13 residues. The CDR3 DNA reads as TGTGCCAGCAGCGTTGACGGGTCCTACGAGCAGTACTTC. The encoded protein is CASSVDGSYEQYF.

CDR3 nucleotides: TGTGCCAGCAGTGGGAGCGGGAGCTACACCGGGGAGCTGTTTTTT. Translation: CASSGSGSYTGELFF. This chain uses TRBV6-1 with TRBJ2-2, with 8 nucleotides matching TRBD2. This CDR3 spans 15 amino acids. The trim removed 4 bases at V and 3 bases at J, leaving 4 bases unmatched. Per germline, CDR1 MNHNS and CDR2 SASEGT.

The chain carries TRBV5-4 and TRBJ1-1, with 7 bases identical to TRBD1. V gave up 0 bases and J gave up 6 bases; unmatched junction bases: 11. This CDR3 contains 16 residues. From germline, CDR1 is SGHNT and CDR2 YYREEE (reference sequence). The CDR3 here is CASSLGVDRVFAEAFF. Written as DNA, the CDR3 is TGTGCCAGCAGCTTGGGAGTCGACAGGGTGTTTGCTGAAGCTTTCTTT.

V and J are TRBV29-1 and TRBJ2-7; the match to TRBD1 covers 10 bases. Germline loops: CDR1 SQVTM, CDR2 ANQGSEA. CDR3 length equals 13 residues. J lost 0 bases, V lost 6 bases, and 2 bases had no gene match. CDR3 DNA sequence: TGCAGCGTGAGGACAGGGGGCTCCTACGAGCAGTACTTC. As protein: CSVRTGGSYEQYF.

The rearrangement joins TRBV5-1 to TRBJ2-7; TRBD2 matches 11 bases. This CDR3 is 16 amino acids long. V lost 2 bases, J lost 0 bases, and 4 bases stayed unmatched. Germline V lookup: CDR1 SGHRS, CDR2 YFSETQ. DNA for the CDR3: TGCGCCAGCAGCTTTACCGGGACTAGCGGCTCCTACGAGCAGTACTTC. It translates to CASSFTGTSGSYEQYF. The variable domain in full, completed from reference TRBV5-1 and TRBJ2-7, reads KAGVTQTPRYLIKTRGQQVTLSCSPISGHRSVSWYQQTPGQGLQFLFEYFSETQRNKGNFPGRFSGRQFSNSRSEMNVSTLELGDSALYLCASSFTGTSGSYEQYFGPGTRLTVT.

This clone was seen more than once but under ten times. This rearrangement joins TRBV7-3 to TRBJ1-1; 7 bases line up with TRBD1. Germline lookup yields CDR1 SGHTA and CDR2 FQGTGA. Trimming cost V 6 bases and J 0 bases; bases outside gene matches: 4. The CDR3 is 14 amino acids. The CDR3 region is CASRAGQLNTEAFF. CDR3 nucleotide sequence: TGTGCCAGCAGGGCGGGACAGTTGAACACTGAAGCTTTCTTT.

V is TRBV28 and J is TRBJ2-1; 9 nucleotides line up with TRBD1. Germline V lookup: CDR1 MDHEN, CDR2 SYDVKM. Trimming at V came to 5 bases and at J to 6 bases, leaving 17 bases not matched to a gene. The CDR3 consists of 18 residues. CDR3 sequence reads: CASSILLQGATDSNEQFF. Here the CDR3 DNA reads TGTGCCAGCAGTATACTGCTACAGGGGGCAACGGACTCCAATGAGCAGTTCTTC.